Sequencing of this T cell receptor beta chain was carried out in a study of shared clonotypes between healthy human individuals. The study's findings and limits: Generation probabilities were higher for clonotypes shared across all four sorted-subset donors than for unshared ones. Larger richness was generally estimated for naive than memory subsets.

Points on this clone: Its antigen remains unknown.

The CDR3 has 13 residues. CDR1 SGHKS and CDR2 YYEKEE come from the germline V gene (reference sequence). Trimming took off 4 bases at V and 4 bases at J, with 11 bases between the two ends. Sequenced by immunoSEQ multiplex PCR; TCRdb stores in-frame clones only, minus some. The sample has more than 2 million clones; 90% to 95% are singletons. The chain joins TRBV5-5 to TRBJ1-2, with D possibly being TRBD1 (5 bases). The clonotype comes from a man between 18 and 29 years old in good health. The sample comprised naive CD4+ T cells sorted from blood. Subset: CD45RA+ positively selected. The CDR3 nucleotides read TGTGCCAGCAGCCTTAGGGACGGCTATGGCTACACCTTC. Its protein is CASSLRDGYGYTF.